This T cell receptor beta chain was documented in a study of cytomegalovirus exposure and HLA in healthy donors. PCR primers comprised 60 Vbeta and 13 Jbeta primers. The repertoire was sequenced with immunoSEQ multiplex PCR; TCRdb's copy has only in-frame clones and lacks some. The table has under 150,000 clones, around 84% seen once. Comments on this clone: The antigen is undetermined.

The V end lost 1 base, the J end lost 5 bases, and 11 bases lay between the germline ends. The length of the CDR3 is 15 residues. Germline CDR1 is MNHNS and CDR2 is SASEGT. Findings and limits, study-wide: Excluded were some V segments that proved indistinguishable, including TRBV6-2 and TRBV6-3. Among TCR beta chains, those listed as cytomegalovirus-associated numbered under 200. HLA allele associations emerged for under 20,000 TCR beta sequences in a later analysis, at 0.05 false discovery rate.

The chain carries TRBV6-1 and TRBJ2-2; no firm D call. This TCR came from a man between 50 and 59 years old in good health and CMV-seronegative. The sample was PBMCs. In DNA, the CDR3 is TGTGCCAGCAGTGAAGAATCTACCTTAACCGGGGAGCTGTTTTTT. Its protein product is CASSEESTLTGELFF.